These 14 T cell receptor beta chains were all obtained from the same sample, sequenced in a study of regulatory T cells in long-lasting Graves disease. Arm-PCR of CDR3 regions with iRepertoire HTBI primers generated TCR beta libraries. From the multiplex PCR reads, TCRdb called clonotypes with MiXCR, one entry per CDR3 protein. The sample consists of roughly 560,000 distinct CDR3 sequences, more than 10% of them appearing once. The time point is: newly diagnosed GD, antithyroid drugs for less than 3 months. PBMCs were the source of the RNA used for TCR sequencing. These same records also appear under a second study, on T cells in Graves' hyperthyroidism and ophthalmopathy.

This material consisted of peripheral blood mononuclear cells (PBMCs), taken at new diagnosis, from a patient treated with antithyroid drugs. These receptors all come from a woman aged 30 to 39 with Graves disease.

Many counts were recorded for this clonotype. Compared with germline, one end of the junction differs, possibly owing to a read error. The chain carries TRBV12-3 or TRBV12-4 and TRBJ2-2; a weak D match, TRBD2 (5 bases). The CDR3 totals 13 residues. CDR3 residues: CASSLEGAGELFF. In DNA, the CDR3 is TGTGCCAGCAGCTTAGAGGGTGCCGGGGAGCTGTTTTTT.

This chain connects TRBV20-1 to TRBJ2-7, with TRBD2 matching over 7 bases. The CDR3 has 14 amino acids. Germline loops: CDR1 DFQATT, CDR2 SNEGSKA (reference sequence). V dropped 6 bases and J dropped 5; count of bases not matched to a gene: 13. The CDR3: CSALTGGGPHEQYF. In nucleotides, the CDR3 is TGCAGTGCCCTCACCGGGGGAGGGCCCCACGAGCAGTACTTC.

The gene calls are TRBV20-1 and TRBJ2-2; TRBD2 is a possible D gene (7 bases). Trimming took 2 bases from V and 6 from J, leaving 22 bases between them. Germline loops: CDR1 DFQATT, CDR2 SNEGSKA (reference sequence). The length of the CDR3 is 17 residues. The CDR3 sequence: CSARSPSGRGIAGELFF. CDR3 in DNA: TGCAGTGCTAGATCTCCCAGTGGGAGGGGGATCGCCGGGGAGCTGTTTTTT.

This chain's CDR3 is CASSPSGTINQPQHF. In DNA form, the CDR3 reads TGTGCCAGCAGCCCCTCCGGGACCATCAATCAGCCCCAGCATTTT. This chain joins TRBV27 and TRBJ1-5, with a weak D call TRBD1 (5 bases). Germline V lookup: CDR1 MNHEY, CDR2 SMNVEV (reference sequence). Trimming pared 6 bases from V and 3 bases from J, leaving 15 bases between. This CDR3 is built from 15 residues.

There are many counts of this clonotype. The rearrangement links TRBV20-1 to TRBJ2-3, with 10 bases identical to TRBD2. The CDR3 has 13 residues. V dropped 6 bases and J dropped 5; count of bases not matched to a gene: 5. Germline V lookup: CDR1 DFQATT, CDR2 SNEGSKA (reference sequence). CDR3 amino acids: CSANLAGVDTQYF. For the CDR3, the DNA is TGCAGTGCAAACCTAGCGGGAGTAGATACGCAGTATTTT.

This clonotype was seen many times. The V and J genes are TRBV6-2 or TRBV6-3 and TRBJ2-7, with D maybe TRBD1 (6 bases). The CDR3 covers 18 residues. Between the trimmed V and J ends, which lost 0 bases and 2 bases, there was a span of 20 bases. CDR1 is MNHEY, CDR2 SVGEGT, per germline. The CDR3 is CASSYSIARGLRAYEQYF. The CDR3 DNA is TGTGCCAGCAGTTACTCGATTGCCAGGGGATTACGCGCCTACGAGCAGTACTTC.

This clonotype was detected only a few times. This chain uses TRBV6-1 with TRBJ2-3; perhaps TRBD2 as D (7 bases). V was clipped by 6 bases and J by 10 bases, with 20 bases between them. Looked up from germline, CDR1 is MNHNS and CDR2 is SASEGT. This CDR3 is built from 14 residues. This CDR3 is CASRGGGSRDAQYF. CDR3 DNA: TGTGCCAGCAGGGGAGGGGGTAGCCGGGATGCGCAGTATTTT.

This clonotype occurred many times. The chain recombines TRBV19 with TRBJ1-2; 8 positions agree with TRBD1. The V and J ends lost 3 bases and 8 bases, in that order; junction bases with no gene match: 11. Germline lookup yields CDR1 LNHDA and CDR2 SQIVND (reference sequence). CDR3 length: 15 residues. As DNA, the CDR3 is TGTGCCAGTAGTATCCCTGGACAGGGACGTAGGGGCTACACCTTC. Its translation: CASSIPGQGRRGYTF.

V gene TRBV27 combines with J gene TRBJ2-3; 9 nucleotides line up with TRBD2. V shed 7 bases, J shed 0 bases, and the junction held 11 bases outside the gene matches. The germline V gene encodes CDR1 MNHEY and CDR2 SMNVEV (reference sequence). This CDR3 contains 17 residues. Written as DNA, the CDR3 is TGTGCCAGCAATCGGCTAGCGGGGAAGTCTAGCACAGATACGCAGTATTTT. This translates into CASNRLAGKSSTDTQYF.

This clonotype was recorded many times. The V gene is TRBV30, the J gene TRBJ1-1, with a possible D match to TRBD1 (5 bases). CDR1 is GTSNPN and CDR2 is SVGIG in the germline V gene (reference sequence). V dropped 2 bases and J dropped 3 bases, with 13 bases sitting between them. The CDR3 sequence is 14 residues long. CDR3 amino acids: CAWSWGSLHTEAFF. The CDR3 DNA reads TGTGCCTGGAGTTGGGGGTCTCTCCACACTGAAGCTTTCTTT.

This clonotype has just a few counts. The chain joins TRBV10-3 to TRBJ2-7, with D possibly TRBD1 on 6 matching bases. The ends were cut back, 11 bases at V and 2 bases at J, with 16 bases in the middle. Germline CDR1 and CDR2: ENHRY and SYGVKD. The CDR3 sequence is 13 residues long. CDR3: CASRTEGTYEQYF. The CDR3 DNA sequence: TGTGCCTCGAGGACAGAGGGGACCTACGAGCAGTACTTC.

This clonotype was counted between two and nine times. This chain links TRBV7-9 with TRBJ1-4, with TRBD1 identical over 7 bases. With 1 base clipped from V and 5 bases from J, the junction kept 4 bases outside the gene matches. CDR3 length: 15 amino acids. CDR1 and CDR2 (germline): SEHNR, FQNEAQ (reference sequence). CDR3 coding DNA: TGTGCCAGCAGCTTAGGGGGACAGAGGAATGAAAAACTGTTTTTT. Protein product: CASSLGGQRNEKLFF.

There are many counts of this clonotype. V is TRBV12-3 or TRBV12-4 and J is TRBJ2-7, with 7 bases matching TRBD2. V shed 3 bases and J 6 bases; nucleotides not matched to a gene: 2. This CDR3 is 12 amino acids long. The CDR3 DNA follows: TGTGCCAGCAGTTTGGGGGGGAGCGAGCAGTACTTC. Translation: CASSLGGSEQYF.

Only a few counts were recorded for this clonotype. This may stem from a read error, because a much larger clone lies one nucleotide away. This CDR3 is missing its conserved last phenylalanine or tryptophan, likely due to a read error. The gene calls are TRBV11-2 and TRBJ2-3, with D maybe TRBD1 (5 bases). Looked up from germline, CDR1 is SGHAT and CDR2 is FQNNGV. CDR3 size: 14 residues. The ends were cut back, 2 bases at V and 1 base at J, with 7 bases in the middle. In DNA, the CDR3 is TGTGCCAGCAGCTTATTACAGGGCACAGATACGCAGTATTCT. Translation: CASSLLQGTDTQYS.